The sequence of this T cell receptor beta chain was determined in a study of shared T cell receptors in the human thymus. This CDR3 contains 15 residues. V dropped 6 bases and J dropped 8; count of bases not matched to a gene: 9. Germline V gene data show CDR1 as MDHEN and CDR2 as SYDVKM. Sequenced by immunoSEQ multiplex PCR; TCRdb stores in-frame clones only, minus some. The table lists 720,000 or so clones, 75% to 90% of them singletons. The same sample was also studied in work on human thymus T cells. According to that study: The thymus tissue came from resections taken during corrective heart surgery. Usage of V and J genes appeared biased in thymic and blood repertoires.

The clonotype was recovered from a girl under three years old with a congenital heart defect. The material sequenced was thymocytes. The chain recombines TRBV28 with TRBJ1-6; 8 bases align to TRBD1. The CDR3, as DNA: TGTGCCAGCAGCCGGGACAGGATCTGGGATTCACCCCTCCACTTT. Encoded protein: CASSRDRIWDSPLHF. The full variable domain, in which reference TRBV28 and TRBJ1-6 provide the parts outside the CDR3, is DVKVTQSSRYLVKRTGEKVFLECVQDMDHENMFWYRQDPGLGLRLIYFSYDVKMKEKGDIPEGYSVSREKKERFSLILESASTNQTSMYLCASSRDRIWDSPLHFGNGTRLTVT.